One and the same sample provided the 32 T cell receptor beta chains below, sequenced in a study of identical twins (dated by TCRdb to about 2016). Libraries were built with 5' RACE. Reads for this sample came from an Illumina HiSeq 2000. TCRdb handled the public reads itself, with Q25 trimming in fastp and clone calling in MiXCR, and kept productive beta chains. Each entry merges the rows of one CDR3 protein and shows their most common DNA and genes. The sample table lists 600,000 to 850,000 distinct CDR3 sequences, about 20% of them with a count of one. The ten largest clones take up under 15% of the sample. The sample was also reused in another study, on T cells expressing NK-cell markers.

The sequenced material came from PBMCs. These receptor sequences come from a young woman in good health.

This chain joins TRBV20-1 and TRBJ2-5, with 7 positions matching TRBD2. After removal of 2 bases from V and 4 bases from J, the junction contained 4 bases not matched to a gene. Germline assignment: CDR1 DFQATT and CDR2 SNEGSKA (reference sequence). The length of the CDR3 is 13 residues. DNA for the CDR3: TGCAGTGCTAGACGGGAGGTCGGAGAGACCCAGTACTTC. Its translation: CSARREVGETQYF.

This clonotype turned up a few times. The V call is TRBV11-2, the J call TRBJ1-2, with D possibly TRBD1 on 6 matching bases. V lost 5 bases and J lost 4, with 14 bases in between. Germline V gene data show CDR1 as SGHAT and CDR2 as FQNNGV. This CDR3 has 14 amino acids. CDR3 sequence: CASSPDSPGYGYTF. The CDR3 DNA is TGTGCCAGCAGCCCGGACAGCCCTGGCTATGGCTACACCTTC.

This clonotype was picked up a small number of times. As DNA, the CDR3 is TGCAGTGCTAACTTCCCCAGGGGCTTGGGGGGTGAGCAGTTCTTC. It codes for CSANFPRGLGGEQFF. The gene calls are TRBV20-1 and TRBJ2-1; D could derive from TRBD1 or TRBD2 (6 bases each). V was clipped by 4 bases and J by 9 bases, with 22 bases between them. Germline V gene sequence: CDR1 DFQATT, CDR2 SNEGSKA (reference sequence). CDR3 length: 15 residues.

The rearrangement links TRBV20-1 to TRBJ1-1, with a weak D call TRBD1 (5 bases). V was cut by 5 bases and J by 0 bases, with 10 bases left in between. Looked up from germline, CDR1 is DFQATT and CDR2 is SNEGSKA (reference sequence). The CDR3 contains 13 residues. The CDR3 spells CSAQVGVNTEAFF. The CDR3 DNA reads TGCAGTGCTCAGGTGGGGGTGAACACTGAAGCTTTCTTT.

This clonotype came up a few times. The rearrangement uses TRBV12-3 or TRBV12-4 and TRBJ2-2, with 8 bases lining up with TRBD2. After removal of 5 bases from V and 2 bases from J, the junction contained 1 base not matched to a gene. The CDR3 has 14 residues. The CDR3 DNA reads TGTGCCAGCAGTCGGACTAGCAACACCGGGGAGCTGTTTTTT. Its protein product is CASSRTSNTGELFF.

This clonotype was seen only a few times. The V gene is TRBV6-1, the J gene TRBJ2-3; 10 positions match TRBD1. This CDR3 comprises 14 residues. Losses at the gene ends were 8 bases for V and 2 bases for J; bases not matched to a gene: 4. Looked up from germline, CDR1 is MNHNS and CDR2 is SASEGT. The CDR3 loop reads CASLDRGATDTQYF. In nucleotides, the CDR3 is TGTGCCAGCCTGGACAGGGGGGCCACAGATACGCAGTATTTT.

The chain joins TRBV7-9 to TRBJ2-3, with 11 bases matching TRBD2. The J segment lost 4 bases and the V segment lost 5 bases, leaving 8 bases of the junction unmatched. The germline V gene encodes CDR1 SEHNR and CDR2 FQNEAQ (reference sequence). This CDR3 has 16 amino acids. This CDR3 is CASSRSLAGGSDTQYF. In nucleotides, the CDR3 is TGTGCCAGCAGCCGCAGTCTAGCGGGGGGTTCAGATACGCAGTATTTT.

The chain employs TRBV5-1 and TRBJ1-2; D ambiguous. CDR3 size: 15 residues. V was cut by 1 base and J by 4 bases, with 14 bases left in between. Germline CDR1 reads SGHRS; CDR2 reads YFSETQ. CDR3 region: CASSLSTQEPYGYTF. The CDR3 nucleotides are TGCGCCAGCAGCTTGTCAACCCAAGAACCCTATGGCTACACCTTC.

There are a few counts of this clonotype. V and J are TRBV7-9 and TRBJ2-7; D is tentatively TRBD1 or TRBD2 (5 bases each). Trimming removed 5 bases at V and 0 bases at J, with 17 bases between. The CDR3 loop spans 16 amino acids. Germline CDR1 and CDR2: SEHNR and FQNEAQ (reference sequence). CDR3 sequence: CASSPLGVRSSYEQYF. The CDR3, as DNA: TGTGCCAGCAGCCCATTGGGGGTCCGAAGCTCCTACGAGCAGTACTTC.

This clonotype was picked up a small number of times. The J gene is TRBJ1-1, the V gene TRBV29-1, with D perhaps matching TRBD1 (5 bases). The CDR3 has 14 residues. V lost 6 bases to trimming and J lost 0 bases, with 14 bases between them. CDR1 SQVTM and CDR2 ANQGSEA come from the germline V gene. DNA of the CDR3: TGCAGCGTATCCCTACGACAGTTGAACACTGAAGCTTTCTTT. It specifies CSVSLRQLNTEAFF.

The table lists this clonotype with a few counts. The chain recombines TRBV7-6 with TRBJ2-1; D gene unclear. There are 16 residues in the CDR3. V was clipped by 7 bases and J by 0 bases, with 16 bases between them. Germline V CDR1 and CDR2: SGHVS, FNYEAQ. The CDR3 DNA is TGTGCCAGCACCAATTACGGGCATAGCTCCTACAATGAGCAGTTCTTC. Translated: CASTNYGHSSYNEQFF.

The chain uses TRBV18 and TRBJ2-7; D ambiguous. The CDR3 is 14 amino acids. Germline CDR1 KGHSH, CDR2 LQKENI. The V end was cut by 3 bases, the J end by 11 bases, with 20 bases between. CDR3 region: CASSPPETTTPKYF. CDR3 nucleotide sequence: TGTGCCAGCTCACCTCCAGAAACAACGACACCGAAGTACTTC.

This clonotype was counted many times. V gene TRBV20-1 combines with J gene TRBJ1-1; D is undetermined. This CDR3 region has 13 residues. With 5 bases removed from V and 4 bases from J, the gap between germline ends came to 14 bases. CDR1 is DFQATT and CDR2 is SNEGSKA in the germline V gene (reference sequence). As DNA, the CDR3 is TGCAGTGCTCTCGGGCCCGACGGCACTGAAGCTTTCTTT. It is translated as CSALGPDGTEAFF.

The V call is TRBV6-5, the J call TRBJ1-3; D not certain. Germline V gene sequence: CDR1 MNHEY, CDR2 SVGAGI. The V end was cut by 0 bases, the J end by 4 bases, with 7 bases between. The CDR3 is 14 residues long. This CDR3 reads CASSYSAGGNTIYF. Written as DNA, the CDR3 is TGTGCCAGCAGTTACTCGGCAGGAGGAAACACCATATATTTT.

For the CDR3, the DNA is TGTGCCAGCAGCTTGGGGTCGTGGACCGGGGAGCTGTTTTTT. Translation: CASSLGSWTGELFF. J is TRBJ2-2 and V is TRBV5-6; D gene uncertain. This CDR3 region has 14 residues. The V gene's germline CDR1 is SGHDT and CDR2 YYEEEE. V lost 0 bases, J lost 5 bases, and 8 bases lay in between.

The chain combines TRBV29-1 with TRBJ2-6; D is uncertain. The CDR3 totals 14 residues. Germline loops: CDR1 SQVTM, CDR2 ANQGSEA. V lost 4 bases and J lost 0, with 7 bases in between. The CDR3 spells CSVAVYSGANVLTF. CDR3 bases: TGCAGCGTTGCGGTGTACTCTGGGGCCAACGTCCTGACTTTC.

The chain has TRBV21-1 and TRBJ2-7; TRBD1 was called by the table and not checked on the DNA. TRBV21-1 is marked as a pseudogene. The CDR3 is 20 residues long. The CDR3 DNA reads TGTGCCAGCAGCAAATTTCGACAGGGAGCGAGTACTCTATCCTTCTACGAGCAGTACTTC. It encodes CASSKFRQGASTLSFYEQYF.

This clonotype was observed many times. CDR3 bases: TGTGCCAGCAGTTACGTTGGTTTCTCTGGAAACACCATATATTTT. Its protein is CASSYVGFSGNTIYF. The chain carries TRBV6-5 and TRBJ1-3; D gene ambiguous. This CDR3 is built from 15 residues. V gave up 2 bases and J gave up 0 bases, with 8 bases separating them. Germline V CDR1 and CDR2: MNHEY, SVGAGI.

This clonotype was seen more than once but under ten times. The chain joins TRBV27 to TRBJ1-5; 8 positions agree with TRBD1. Per germline, CDR1 MNHEY and CDR2 SMNVEV (reference sequence). With 6 bases clipped from V and 5 bases from J, the junction kept 15 bases outside the gene matches. This CDR3 contains 17 residues. CDR3 loop: CASSQLWTGNVDQPQHF. The CDR3 coding sequence is TGTGCCAGCAGCCAACTATGGACAGGGAATGTCGATCAGCCCCAGCATTTT.

Ten or more counts support this clonotype. V gene TRBV12-3 or TRBV12-4 combines with J gene TRBJ1-5, with no clear D. This CDR3 has 15 residues. V lost 5 bases, J lost 6 bases, and 17 bases lay in between. CDR3 sequence (DNA): TGTGCCAGCAGTAACGTGGTAATATTTGGTCAGCCCCAGCATTTT. Its protein product is CASSNVVIFGQPQHF.

The V gene is TRBV6-2 or TRBV6-3, the J gene TRBJ2-7; unclear D gene. Germline CDR1 and CDR2: MNHEY and SVGEGT. This CDR3 is built from 15 residues. V lost 10 bases and J 0 bases, leaving 19 bases between the germline ends. The CDR3 DNA sequence: TGTGCCACCCATGGGTACGAGCAGGTCTCCTACGAGCAGTACTTC. It yields the protein CATHGYEQVSYEQYF.

This rearrangement joins TRBV7-2 to TRBJ2-5; 7 bases align to TRBD2. Germline V CDR1 and CDR2: SGHTA, FQGNSA. This CDR3 contains 16 residues. V was pared by 1 base and J by 2 bases, with 7 bases of the junction left unmatched. The DNA of the CDR3 is TGTGCCAGCAGCTTAGGTTTTAGCGGGTCTCAAGAGACCCAGTACTTC. Protein sequence: CASSLGFSGSQETQYF.

The J gene is TRBJ1-2, the V gene TRBV10-3; 9 bases fit TRBD1. Germline V lookup: CDR1 ENHRY, CDR2 SYGVKD. V dropped 7 bases and J dropped 4; count of bases not matched to a gene: 7. CDR3 length: 14 amino acids. The CDR3 protein is CAITTGGLGYGYTF. The CDR3 nucleotides are TGTGCCATCACCACAGGGGGCCTAGGCTATGGCTACACCTTC.

V usage is TRBV27 and J usage is TRBJ2-7; the D is unclear. The V end was cut by 2 bases, the J end by 0 bases, with 17 bases between. Looked up from germline, CDR1 is MNHEY and CDR2 is SMNVEV (reference sequence). The CDR3 extends over 17 amino acids. The CDR3 sequence is CASSLARRGPSSYEQYF. The DNA for the CDR3 is TGTGCCAGCAGTTTAGCGAGGAGAGGCCCGAGCTCCTACGAGCAGTACTTC.

This clonotype was counted between two and nine times. The chain employs TRBV20-1 and TRBJ1-1; D unresolved. This CDR3 contains 11 residues. Germline V gene sequence: CDR1 DFQATT, CDR2 SNEGSKA (reference sequence). V lost 7 bases and J lost 4, with 10 bases in between. The chain's CDR3 is CSVARGTEAFF. The CDR3 DNA follows: TGCAGTGTCGCCAGAGGCACTGAAGCTTTCTTT.

The chain joins TRBV5-1 to TRBJ2-7, with D tentatively TRBD1 (6 bases). V lost 4 bases and J 2 bases, leaving 13 bases between the germline ends. The length of the CDR3 is 14 residues. The germline V gene encodes CDR1 SGHRS and CDR2 YFSETQ. The CDR3 loop reads CASSESGQPYEQYF. The CDR3 nucleotides are TGCGCCAGCAGCGAATCCGGACAGCCCTACGAGCAGTACTTC.

J is TRBJ2-7 and V is TRBV6-2 or TRBV6-3; a possible D gene is TRBD2 (7 bases). The CDR3 length is 13 residues. Trimming took off 5 bases at V and 5 bases at J, with 13 bases between the two ends. Germline CDR1 reads MNHEY; CDR2 reads SVGEGT. CDR3 coding DNA: TGTGCCAGCAGTCACCAGCGGGACAACGAGCAGTACTTC. Residues: CASSHQRDNEQYF.

The V call is TRBV12-3 or TRBV12-4, the J call TRBJ1-5; no clear D gene. The length of the CDR3 is 14 residues. V lost 3 bases, J lost 2 bases, and 8 bases lay in between. Written as DNA, the CDR3 is TGTGCCAGCAGTTTGGGGAAAGGCAATCAGCCCCAGCATTTT. Translation gives CASSLGKGNQPQHF.

The chain employs TRBV11-2 and TRBJ2-5; the match to TRBD2 covers 8 bases. The CDR3 is 16 amino acids. Germline trimming cut 1 base from V and 5 bases from J; bases unmatched to any gene: 9. Germline CDR1 reads SGHAT; CDR2 reads FQNNGV. The CDR3 loop reads CASSLVKPGGLETQYF. In nucleotides, the CDR3 is TGTGCCAGCAGCTTAGTAAAGCCGGGAGGGCTCGAGACCCAGTACTTC.

V usage is TRBV20-1 and J usage is TRBJ2-7; D possibly corresponds to TRBD2 (6 bases). V was pared by 1 base and J by 4 bases, with 20 bases between. Germline-derived CDR1 and CDR2 are DFQATT and SNEGSKA (reference sequence). The CDR3 extends over 16 amino acids. The CDR3 region is CSARVAVGLRSYEQYF. The CDR3 bases are TGCAGTGCTAGAGTAGCGGTGGGACTCCGGTCGTACGAGCAGTACTTC.

This clonotype was seen repeatedly, ten times or more. The J gene is TRBJ2-4, the V gene TRBV12-3 or TRBV12-4, with D possibly TRBD1 on 5 matching bases. The V and J ends lost 7 bases and 0 bases respectively, with 10 bases between them. This CDR3 has 14 amino acids. CDR3 coding DNA: TGTGCCAGCACCGAAGGGGTAGCCAAAAACATTCAGTACTTC. This gives the protein CASTEGVAKNIQYF.

This clonotype has just a few counts. The chain carries TRBV20-1 and TRBJ2-7; D uncertain. Trimming took 7 bases from V and 1 from J, leaving 8 bases between them. Germline values: CDR1 DFQATT, CDR2 SNEGSKA (reference sequence). The CDR3 totals 11 residues. CDR3 DNA: TGCAGTGGTTTGCGTTCCTACGAGCAGTACTTC. Protein: CSGLRSYEQYF.